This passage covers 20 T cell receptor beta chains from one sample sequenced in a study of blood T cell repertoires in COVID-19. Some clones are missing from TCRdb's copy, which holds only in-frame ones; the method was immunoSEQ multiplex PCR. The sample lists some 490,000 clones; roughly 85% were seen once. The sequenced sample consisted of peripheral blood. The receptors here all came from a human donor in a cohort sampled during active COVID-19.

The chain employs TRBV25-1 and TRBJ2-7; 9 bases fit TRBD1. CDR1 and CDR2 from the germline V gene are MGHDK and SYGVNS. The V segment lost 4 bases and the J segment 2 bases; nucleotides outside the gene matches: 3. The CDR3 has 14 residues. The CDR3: CASSGGQGTYEQYF. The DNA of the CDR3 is TGTGCCAGCAGTGGCGGACAGGGGACCTACGAGCAGTACTTC.

Written as DNA, the CDR3 is TGTGCCAGCAGCCAGGTCCGGGAGGAGACCCAGTACTTC. Translated: CASSQVREETQYF. The chain recombines TRBV7-3 with TRBJ2-5; D perhaps matches TRBD2 (6 bases). Per germline, CDR1 SGHTA and CDR2 FQGTGA. V lost 5 bases and J 5 bases, leaving 12 bases between the germline ends. CDR3 length: 13 residues.

The CDR3 loop is CASSLQYAGGSYEQYF. The DNA of the CDR3 is TGTGCCAGCAGTTTACAATACGCGGGAGGGTCCTACGAGCAGTACTTC. The V and J genes are TRBV28 and TRBJ2-7; 9 bases fit TRBD2. The V gene end was trimmed by 2 bases and the J gene end by 1 base; junction bases not matched to a gene: 6. The CDR3 totals 16 residues. Germline V gene sequence: CDR1 MDHEN, CDR2 SYDVKM.

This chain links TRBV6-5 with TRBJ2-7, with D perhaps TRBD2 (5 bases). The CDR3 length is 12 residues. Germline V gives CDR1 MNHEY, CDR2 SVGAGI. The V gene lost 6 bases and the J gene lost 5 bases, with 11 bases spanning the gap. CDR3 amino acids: CASRGGSDEQYF. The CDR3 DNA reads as TGTGCCAGCAGAGGTGGGAGCGACGAGCAGTACTTC.

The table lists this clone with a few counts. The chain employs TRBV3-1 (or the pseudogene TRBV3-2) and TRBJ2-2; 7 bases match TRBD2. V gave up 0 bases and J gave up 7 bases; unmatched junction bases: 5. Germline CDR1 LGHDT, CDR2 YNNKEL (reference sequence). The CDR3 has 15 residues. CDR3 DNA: TGTGCCAGCAGCCAAGAGGGACTATCGGTCGGGGAGCTGTTTTTT. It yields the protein CASSQEGLSVGELFF.

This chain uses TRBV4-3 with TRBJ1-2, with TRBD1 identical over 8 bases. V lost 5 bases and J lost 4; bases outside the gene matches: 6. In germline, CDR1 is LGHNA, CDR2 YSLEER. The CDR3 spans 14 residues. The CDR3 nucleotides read TGCGCCAGCAGCGACGGACAGGGCCCCTATGGCTACACCTTC. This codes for CASSDGQGPYGYTF.

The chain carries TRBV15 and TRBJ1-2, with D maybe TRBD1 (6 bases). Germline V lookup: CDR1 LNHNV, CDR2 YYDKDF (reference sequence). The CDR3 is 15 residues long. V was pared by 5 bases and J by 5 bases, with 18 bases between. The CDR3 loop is CATSGRGSNYYGYTF. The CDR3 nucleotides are TGTGCCACCAGCGGCAGGGGTTCGAATTATTATGGCTACACCTTC.

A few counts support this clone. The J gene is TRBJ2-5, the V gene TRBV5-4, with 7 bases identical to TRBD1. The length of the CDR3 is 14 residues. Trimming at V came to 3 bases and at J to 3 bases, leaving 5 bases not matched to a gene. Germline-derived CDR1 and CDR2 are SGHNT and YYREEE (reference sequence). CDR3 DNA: TGTGCCAGCAGCTCGGGGACAGTTAAAGAGACCCAGTACTTC. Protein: CASSSGTVKETQYF.

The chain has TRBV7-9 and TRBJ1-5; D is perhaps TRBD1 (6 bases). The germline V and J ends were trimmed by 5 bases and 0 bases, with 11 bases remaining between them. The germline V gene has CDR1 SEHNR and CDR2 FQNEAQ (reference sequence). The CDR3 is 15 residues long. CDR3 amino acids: CASSPGVLSNQPQHF. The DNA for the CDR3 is TGTGCCAGCAGCCCAGGGGTTCTTAGCAATCAGCCCCAGCATTTT.

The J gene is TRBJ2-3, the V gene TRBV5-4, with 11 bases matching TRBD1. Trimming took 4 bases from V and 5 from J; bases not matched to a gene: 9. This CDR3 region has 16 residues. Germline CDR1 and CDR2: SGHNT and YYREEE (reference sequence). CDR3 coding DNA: TGTGCCAGCAGCAGGGAACCGGGACAGGGGGTAGATACGCAGTATTTT. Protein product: CASSREPGQGVDTQYF.

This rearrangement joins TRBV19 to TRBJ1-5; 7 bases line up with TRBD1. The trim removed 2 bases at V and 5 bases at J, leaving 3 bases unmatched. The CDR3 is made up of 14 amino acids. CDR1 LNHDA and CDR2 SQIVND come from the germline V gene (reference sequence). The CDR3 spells CASSIQGDHQPQHF. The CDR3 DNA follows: TGTGCCAGTAGTATACAGGGGGATCATCAGCCCCAGCATTTT.

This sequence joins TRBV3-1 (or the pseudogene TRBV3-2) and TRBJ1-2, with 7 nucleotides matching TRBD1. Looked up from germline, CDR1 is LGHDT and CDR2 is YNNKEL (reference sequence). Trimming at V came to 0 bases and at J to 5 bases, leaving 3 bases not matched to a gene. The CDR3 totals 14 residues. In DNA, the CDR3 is TGTGCCAGCAGCCAAGATCAGGGGGAGTATGGCTACACCTTC. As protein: CASSQDQGEYGYTF.

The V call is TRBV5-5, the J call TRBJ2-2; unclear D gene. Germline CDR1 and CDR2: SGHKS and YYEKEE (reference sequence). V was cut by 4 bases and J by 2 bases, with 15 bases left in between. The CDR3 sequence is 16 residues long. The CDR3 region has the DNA TGTGCCAGCAGCGAAAGTTCGGTGCTAAACACCGGGGAGCTGTTTTTT. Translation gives CASSESSVLNTGELFF.

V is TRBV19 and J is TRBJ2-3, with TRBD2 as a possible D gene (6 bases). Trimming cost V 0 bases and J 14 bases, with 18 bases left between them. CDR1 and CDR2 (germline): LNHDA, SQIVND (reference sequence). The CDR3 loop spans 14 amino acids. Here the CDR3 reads CASSIDRSPSAGYF. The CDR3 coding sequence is TGTGCCAGTAGTATAGATCGCTCCCCTTCAGCGGGGTATTTT.

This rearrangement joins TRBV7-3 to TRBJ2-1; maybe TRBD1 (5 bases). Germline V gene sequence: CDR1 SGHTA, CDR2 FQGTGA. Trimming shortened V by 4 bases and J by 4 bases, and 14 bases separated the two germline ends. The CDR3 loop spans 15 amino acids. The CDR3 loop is CASSSGHVRYNEQFF. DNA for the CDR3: TGTGCCAGCAGCTCCGGACACGTGAGATACAATGAGCAGTTCTTC.

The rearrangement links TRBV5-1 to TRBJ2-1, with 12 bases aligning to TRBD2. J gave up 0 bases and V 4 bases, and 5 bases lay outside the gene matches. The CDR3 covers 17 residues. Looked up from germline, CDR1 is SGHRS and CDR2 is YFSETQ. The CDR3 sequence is CASSVGLAGNSYNEQFF. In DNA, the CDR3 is TGCGCCAGCAGCGTCGGACTAGCGGGGAACTCCTACAATGAGCAGTTCTTC. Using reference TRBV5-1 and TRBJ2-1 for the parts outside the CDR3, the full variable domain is KAGVTQTPRYLIKTRGQQVTLSCSPISGHRSVSWYQQTPGQGLQFLFEYFSETQRNKGNFPGRFSGRQFSNSRSEMNVSTLELGDSALYLCASSVGLAGNSYNEQFFGPGTRLTVL.

CDR3 amino acids: CASSQFGTGLREQYF. As DNA, the CDR3 is TGCGCCAGCAGCCAATTTGGGACAGGGCTTCGCGAGCAGTACTTC. The rearrangement links TRBV4-1 to TRBJ2-7; 9 bases agree with TRBD1. The CDR3 runs 15 residues. The junction had 8 bases not matched to a gene; V was cut back by 2 bases and J by 6 bases. Germline V gene data show CDR1 as MGHRA and CDR2 as YSYEKL.

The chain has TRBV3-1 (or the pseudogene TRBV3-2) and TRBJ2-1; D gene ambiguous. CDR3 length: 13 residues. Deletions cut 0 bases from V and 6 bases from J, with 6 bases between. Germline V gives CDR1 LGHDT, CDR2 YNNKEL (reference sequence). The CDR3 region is CASSQDPRNEQFF. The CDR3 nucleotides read TGTGCCAGCAGCCAAGATCCCCGCAATGAGCAGTTCTTC.

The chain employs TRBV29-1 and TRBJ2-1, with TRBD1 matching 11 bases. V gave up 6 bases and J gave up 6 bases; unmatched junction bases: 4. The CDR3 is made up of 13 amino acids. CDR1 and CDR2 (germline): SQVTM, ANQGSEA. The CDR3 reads CSVDRGQGNEQFF. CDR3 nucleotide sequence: TGCAGCGTGGACAGGGGGCAAGGCAATGAGCAGTTCTTC.

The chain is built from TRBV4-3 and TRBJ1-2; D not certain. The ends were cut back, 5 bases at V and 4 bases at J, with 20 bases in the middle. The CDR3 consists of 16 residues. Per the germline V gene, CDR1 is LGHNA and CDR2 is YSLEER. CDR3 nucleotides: TGCGCCAGCAGCGCCCAGGCGGGGTATAGTCTCTATGGCTACACCTTC. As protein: CASSAQAGYSLYGYTF.